This T cell receptor beta chain was sequenced in a study of blood T cell repertoires in COVID-19. Study background: From T cells, B-cell-depleted T cells, or PBMCs came the material, which was cDNA or gDNA.

A note on this clone: Germline and junction disagree at one end, which may indicate a read error.

One Seattle source followed patients from active infection through their disease course. In the authors' workflow: Estimates of nucleated cell counts were drawn from the amplification of reference gene primers. Generated by immunoSEQ multiplex PCR, the TCRdb table keeps only in-frame clones and is missing some. V, J and clone size are those of that table, while D and trimming were read from the DNA. The sample shows around 280,000 clones, over 85% of them seen only once. This CDR3 contains 15 residues. The V gene's germline CDR1 is LNHDA and CDR2 SQIVND (reference sequence). The sample comprised peripheral blood. The sequence derives from a woman aged 25 to 39 with COVID-19, enrolled during active disease. The chain is built from TRBV19 and TRBJ2-3; D remains ambiguous. The CDR3 coding sequence is TGTGCCAGTAGCCTTATGGATCTAGTCACAAATACGCAGTATTTT. It specifies CASSLMDLVTNTQYF. The whole variable domain, remainder taken from reference TRBV19 and TRBJ2-3, is DGGITQSPKYLFRKEGQNVTLSCEQNLNHDAMYWYRQDPGQGLRLIYYSQIVNDFQKGDIAEGYSVSREKKESFPLTVTSAQKNPTAFYLCASSLMDLVTNTQYFGPGTRLTVL.